This TCR beta chain was retrieved from a study of T cells in Graves' hyperthyroidism and ophthalmopathy. Regarding the study as a whole: Most expanded thyroid clonotypes above 0.001 also appeared in blood.

The CDR3 has 12 residues. Trimming pared 11 bases from V and 5 bases from J, leaving 15 bases between. Germline V CDR1 and CDR2: ENHRY, SYGVKD. This clonotype was observed a handful of times. Its antigen is currently unknown. The source material, RNA transcripts, was used to amplify TCR beta CDR3 regions. Carried out on the TCR CDR3, a first-round RT-PCR used the HTBI primer set. TCRdb fed the multiplex PCR reads into MiXCR, producing one record per CDR3 protein. The table has 500,000 to 750,000 distinct CDR3 sequences, about 14% seen once. The clonotype was recovered from a young woman with Graves' ophthalmopathy. The specimen was blood. The J gene is TRBJ1-2, the V gene TRBV10-3; D call uncertain. The CDR3 DNA reads as TGTGCCGCAAGGGTCTCCAATTATGGCTACACCTTC. Protein: CAARVSNYGYTF.